These 9 T cell receptor beta chains were sequenced from one sample in a study of radiation and T cells in renal cell carcinoma. Libraries were prepared by immunoSEQ multiplex PCR; TCRdb keeps only in-frame clonotypes and omits some of them. The table shows about 15,000 clones, with around 65% occurring only once. The treatment here: 15 Gy SBRT to primary tumor, nephrectomy 4 weeks later. This specimen consisted of tumor tissue, obtained from a patient whose treatment included radiotherapy and nephrectomy. These receptors were obtained from a woman aged 65 to 85 with renal cell carcinoma.

Relative to its sample, this clone is medium-sized. The chain uses TRBV7-9 and TRBJ2-1; D is undetermined. The CDR3 is 12 residues long. Trimming stripped 5 bases from V and 10 bases from J, with 12 bases between. Per the germline V gene, CDR1 is SEHNR and CDR2 is FQNEAQ (reference sequence). CDR3 coding DNA: TGTGCCAGCAGCCCCCCCCCGCCAGAGCAGTTCTTC. It encodes CASSPPPPEQFF.

The rearrangement links TRBV6-5 to TRBJ2-3; perhaps TRBD1 as D (5 bases). Germline lookup yields CDR1 MNHEY and CDR2 SVGAGI. There are 15 residues in the CDR3. Trimming pared 2 bases from V and 4 bases from J, leaving 13 bases between. The CDR3 protein is CASSYAAGSPDTQYF. The CDR3 nucleotides read TGTGCCAGCAGTTACGCGGCAGGGTCTCCAGATACGCAGTATTTT.

The chain carries TRBV6-6 and TRBJ1-5; no reliable D call. V lost 6 bases and J 1 base, leaving 10 bases between the germline ends. The CDR3 consists of 14 residues. The germline gives CDR1 MNHNY, CDR2 SVGAGI (reference sequence). This CDR3 reads CASSAAWSNQPQHF. CDR3 sequence (DNA): TGTGCCAGCAGCGCCGCCTGGAGCAATCAGCCCCAGCATTTT.

The V and J genes are TRBV5-1 and TRBJ2-7; D is ambiguous. Germline V CDR1 and CDR2: SGHRS, YFSETQ. The CDR3 loop spans 14 amino acids. Trimming stripped 1 base from V and 2 bases from J, with 10 bases between. CDR3 amino acids: CASSLSGVPYEQYF. As DNA, the CDR3 is TGCGCCAGCAGCTTGTCTGGGGTCCCCTACGAGCAGTACTTC.

This clone was seen only a few times. The genes are TRBV6-1 and TRBJ2-7, with TRBD1 matching over 11 bases. CDR1 and CDR2 (germline): MNHNS, SASEGT. V was clipped by 5 bases and J by 6 bases; unmatched bases: 9. This CDR3 contains 15 residues. In DNA form, the CDR3 reads TGTGCCAGCAGTTCCGGACAGGGGGCCGCGGGCGAGCAGTACTTC. Its translation is CASSSGQGAAGEQYF.

There are a few counts of this clone. The chain employs TRBV6-4 and TRBJ2-3; D perhaps matches TRBD1 (5 bases). The CDR3 sequence is 15 residues long. Germline-derived CDR1 and CDR2 are MRHNA and SNTAGT. V lost 0 bases and J lost 8, with 15 bases in between. The CDR3 DNA sequence: TGTGCCAGCAGTGACTCGATCGGATCCCAGGGTACGCAGTATTTT. Its protein is CASSDSIGSQGTQYF.

The rearrangement links TRBV7-6 to TRBJ2-3, with D possibly called TRBD1 or TRBD2 (6 bases each). The CDR3 length is 16 residues. From germline, CDR1 is SGHVS and CDR2 FNYEAQ. Trimming removed 1 base at V and 0 bases at J, with 11 bases between. This CDR3 reads CASSLGGAISTDTQYF. The DNA for the CDR3 is TGTGCCAGCAGCTTAGGGGGGGCTATTAGCACAGATACGCAGTATTTT.

The V and J genes are TRBV30 and TRBJ2-1; D unresolved. In germline, CDR1 is GTSNPN, CDR2 SVGIG (reference sequence). The CDR3 extends over 13 amino acids. V lost 3 bases, J lost 5 bases, and 11 bases lay in between. The CDR3 DNA is TGTGCCTGGAGCGTAAATCTGGACAATGAGCAGTTCTTC. It encodes CAWSVNLDNEQFF.

The chain links TRBV6-6 to TRBJ2-7; the match to TRBD2 covers 10 bases. The CDR3 sequence is 15 residues long. The V segment lost 6 bases and the J segment 5 bases; nucleotides outside the gene matches: 10. Germline CDR1 MNHNY, CDR2 SVGAGI (reference sequence). The chain's CDR3 is CASRTLAGLTNEQYF. DNA for the CDR3: TGTGCCAGCAGAACACTAGCGGGACTCACTAACGAGCAGTACTTC.